A selection of T cell receptor beta chains follows, all from one sample in a study of blood T cell repertoires in COVID-19. Some clones are missing from TCRdb's copy, which holds only in-frame ones; the method was immunoSEQ multiplex PCR. The sample includes some 22,000 clones, roughly 87% of them seen just once. Sequencing was done on a sample of peripheral blood. The source is a human donor with active COVID-19. The donor label of this sample is uncertain. CDR3s include the opening cysteine and the closing phenylalanine or tryptophan. Fields, in order: D gene, clone size, J gene, V gene, CDR3 DNA, CDR3 protein. A D gene is named only where the DNA matches it firmly. Some rows have no size entry. The others give once, few or many, or a class for an expanded clone.

. | . | TRBJ1-2 | TRBV30 | TGTGCCTGGATGGAGACAGCTAACTATGGCTACACCTTC | CAWMETANYGYTF
TRBD2 | . | TRBJ2-1 | TRBV4-2 | TGTGCCAGCAGCCAAGTGGGTAGCGGGAGGTTCTACAATGAGCAGTTCTTC | CASSQVGSGRFYNEQFF
. | few | TRBJ2-3 | TRBV5-4 | TGTGCCAGCAGCCTGCCGGGAGATACGCAGTATTTT | CASSLPGDTQYF
TRBD1 | . | TRBJ1-6 | TRBV19 | TGTGCCAGTAGTGGGGGACAGTGGAATTCACCCCTCCACTTT | CASSGGQWNSPLHF
TRBD1 | . | TRBJ2-1 | TRBV7-9 | TGTGCCAGCAGCGTCCCGACAGGGTCCTACAATGAGCAGTTCTTC | CASSVPTGSYNEQFF
TRBD1 | . | TRBJ2-4 | TRBV7-6 | TGTGCCAGCAGCGCACCGGGACAGGGAAGAAACATTCAGTACTTC | CASSAPGQGRNIQYF
TRBD2 | once | TRBJ2-2 | TRBV7-6 | TGTGCCAGCAGCTTAGAGAGGCGGGAGAGAACCGGGGAGCTGTTTTTT | CASSLERRERTGELFF
. | . | TRBJ2-5 | TRBV25-1 | TGTGCCAGCAGTGAGGGTGGGGGGCAAGAGACCCAGTACTTC | CASSEGGGQETQYF
. | . | TRBJ2-7 | TRBV10-3 | TGTGCCATCAGTGAGTCGGGAACAGGTCTAGAGCAGTACTTC | CAISESGTGLEQYF
TRBD1 | . | TRBJ2-3 | TRBV18 | TGTGCCAGCTCACCACGGGACAGGGGTTACACAGATACGCAGTATTTT | CASSPRDRGYTDTQYF
TRBD2 | . | TRBJ2-5 | TRBV4-3 | TGCGCCAGCAGTCGGACTAGCGGGAGGGCCTACGGGGAGACCCAGTACTTC | CASSRTSGRAYGETQYF
. | . | TRBJ2-3 | TRBV5-5 | TGTGCCAGCAGCTTGGTAGCAGTCCGCACAGATACGCAGTATTTT | CASSLVAVRTDTQYF
TRBD2 | . | TRBJ2-3 | TRBV10-3 | TGTGCCATCAGAACCGGACTAGCGGGTGCTCATAGCACAGATACGCAGTATTTT | CAIRTGLAGAHSTDTQYF
. | . | TRBJ2-2 | TRBV2 | TGTGCCAGCCGGGGTACCGGGGAGCTGTTTTTT | CASRGTGELFF
TRBD1 | . | TRBJ1-2 | TRBV27 | TGTGCCAGCAGTTTGTTCGGGACAGGGGGCGGCTACACCTTC | CASSLFGTGGGYTF
. | once | TRBJ1-2 | TRBV5-1 | TGCGCCAGCAGCTTGGCCCCTGAGACAGCTAACTATGGCTACACCTTC | CASSLAPETANYGYTF
. | . | TRBJ2-1 | TRBV5-1 | TGCGCCAGCAGCTTCTCCGGGAAAAACTCCTACAATGAGCAGTTCTTC | CASSFSGKNSYNEQFF
TRBD1 | . | TRBJ2-5 | TRBV6-6 | TGTGCCAGCAGTCGTGGGGGGACAGGGGTACAAGAGACCCAGTACTTC | CASSRGGTGVQETQYF
TRBD2 | . | TRBJ2-1 | TRBV4-2 | TGTGCCAGCAGCCAAGACCCCCGGACTAGCGGGGGGTCCTACAATGAGCAGTTCTTC | CASSQDPRTSGGSYNEQFF
. | . | TRBJ2-2 | TRBV6-7 | TGTGCCAGCAGTTGTCCGCCGAAATTGCACAGGGAATTCCCCAGACCGGGGGAGCTGTTTTTT | CASSCPPKLHREFPRPGELFF
TRBD1 | . | TRBJ2-1 | TRBV7-9 | TGTGCCAGCAGCCGAGCTCCGGGACAGGGAGTGCATGAGCAGTTCTTC | CASSRAPGQGVHEQFF
. | . | TRBJ2-5 | TRBV21-1 | TGTGCCAGCAGCCACTTAGACAGAGAATGGGAGACCCAGTACTTC | CASSHLDREWETQYF
TRBD1 | . | TRBJ2-1 | TRBV9 | TGTGCCAGCAGCGTTGGGACAGACTACAATGAGCAGTTCTTC | CASSVGTDYNEQFF
. | . | TRBJ1-2 | TRBV5-4 | TGTGCCAGCAGCTTGTCCGGGTCATCGGGCTACACCTTC | CASSLSGSSGYTF
. | . | TRBJ2-4 | TRBV18 | TGTGCCAGCTCTACGACCCGGGGATACATTCAGTACTTC | CASSTTRGYIQYF
TRBD1 | . | TRBJ2-2 | TRBV18 | TGTGCCAGCTCACCCCGACAGGGGGCCACCGGGGAGCTGTTTTTT | CASSPRQGATGELFF
TRBD2 | . | TRBJ2-3 | TRBV5-1 | TGCGCCAGCAGCTTGGTAGCGGGGGTCAGGGATACGCAGTATTTT | CASSLVAGVRDTQYF
. | once | TRBJ2-3 | TRBV5-1 | TGCGCCAGCAGATCGACAGGAGCTAGCACAGATACGCAGTATTTT | CASRSTGASTDTQYF
TRBD1 | . | TRBJ2-5 | TRBV7-2 | TGTGCCAGCAGCTTATTCCCCAGGGGGCGCAGAGAGACCCAGTACTTC | CASSLFPRGRRETQYF
TRBD2 | . | TRBJ2-1 | TRBV10-3 | TGTGCCTCAACCACGGGACTAGCGGGGGGAGATGAGCAGTTCTTC | CASTTGLAGGDEQFF
TRBD1 | . | TRBJ1-2 | TRBV7-9 | TGTGCCAGCGAACGTGGGACAGGGGCGTATGGCTACACCTTC | CASERGTGAYGYTF
TRBD2 | . | TRBJ2-7 | TRBV4-1 | TGCGCCAGCAGCCGAGTAGCGGGGGGGATCTACGAGCAGTACTTC | CASSRVAGGIYEQYF
. | . | TRBJ2-7 | TRBV6-5 | TGTGCCAGCGGGAGGGGGGCTGTCAACGAGCAGTACTTC | CASGRGAVNEQYF
TRBD1 | . | TRBJ1-1 | TRBV11-3 | TGTGCCAGCGGTGAGACAGGGATTTCGACAACTGAAGCTTTCTTT | CASGETGISTTEAFF
TRBD2 | . | TRBJ2-3 | TRBV29-1 | TGCAGCGTTGGGGGGCCGAGCGGGAGTAGCACAGATACGCAGTATTTT | CSVGGPSGSSTDTQYF
TRBD1 | . | TRBJ2-7 | TRBV6-5 | TGTGCCAGCAGAGCCGGGACAGGGTCCTACGAGCAGTACTTC | CASRAGTGSYEQYF
. | . | TRBJ2-7 | TRBV5-1 | TGCGCCAGCAGCTTTAGACCAGGGGAGCAGTACTTC | CASSFRPGEQYF
TRBD1 | . | TRBJ2-3 | TRBV4-3 | TGCGCCAGCAGCCAAGCTCCGGGACAGGGGGCAGATACGCAGTATTTT | CASSQAPGQGADTQYF
. | . | TRBJ2-4 | TRBV7-8 | TGTGCCAGCAGCCCCAGGCGGGGGCATCAAAACATTCAGTACTTC | CASSPRRGHQNIQYF
TRBD2 | . | TRBJ2-7 | TRBV7-9 | TGTGCCAGCCGGGCCGGGGGGGGTCAGTCCGAGCAGTACTTC | CASRAGGGQSEQYF
. | . | TRBJ2-7 | TRBV18 | TGTGCCAGCTCCCTAAACAGGGGGGGGCCTCCGATCTACGAGCAGTACTTC | CASSLNRGGPPIYEQYF
. | . | TRBJ1-6 | TRBV19 | TGTGCCAGTAGTATTCCCTCGACAGGCTATAATTCACCCCTCCACTTT | CASSIPSTGYNSPLHF